The present entry profiles one TCR beta chain with its context. The sample originates from a study of control samples from healthy donors and cancer patients. The data were produced by immunoSEQ multiplex PCR, yet TCRdb's version contains in-frame clones alone and is incomplete. The sample holds roughly 200,000 clones, about 90% seen once. V trimming: 5 bases; J trimming: 7 bases; junction bases outside the gene matches: 2. CDR3 length equals 13 residues. From germline, CDR1 is SGHNT and CDR2 YENEEA. The sequencing input was blood. The receptor was derived from a man younger than 45 in good health. The chain employs TRBV11-3 and TRBJ1-6, with 7 bases matching TRBD1. The CDR3 spells CASSRDRNSPLHF. The CDR3, as DNA: TGTGCCAGCAGCCGGGACAGAAATTCACCCCTCCACTTT.